These 15 T cell receptor beta chains were sequenced from one sample in a study of shared clonotypes between healthy human individuals. TCRdb's table, derived via immunoSEQ multiplex PCR, lists solely in-frame clones and lacks some. Of about 500,000 clones in the sample, more than 70% were seen once. Sequenced input: PBMCs. These receptors were collected from a woman between 40 and 50 years old in good health. Some clones in this sample may be carry-over from other donors' samples.

V gene TRBV2 combines with J gene TRBJ1-5, with D perhaps TRBD1 (5 bases). The CDR3 sequence is 15 residues long. Germline V gene data show CDR1 as SNHLY and CDR2 as FYNNEI. Trimming removed 4 bases from V and 0 bases from J, with 10 bases in between. The CDR3 sequence is CASSGGGNSNQPQHF. CDR3 sequence (DNA): TGTGCCAGCAGTGGCGGGGGGAATAGCAATCAGCCCCAGCATTTT.

The CDR3 region is CASRRGGAGEYEQYF. CDR3 DNA sequence: TGTGCCAGCAGACGAGGAGGGGCCGGCGAGTACGAGCAGTACTTC. This rearrangement joins TRBV28 to TRBJ2-7; perhaps TRBD2 as D (6 bases). Germline-derived CDR1 and CDR2 are MDHEN and SYDVKM. The length of the CDR3 is 15 residues. The ends were cut back, 6 bases at V and 4 bases at J, with 19 bases in the middle.

V is TRBV7-9 and J is TRBJ2-3; TRBD2 matches at 9 bases. Germline V gives CDR1 SEHNR, CDR2 FQNEAQ (reference sequence). V lost 5 bases, J lost 0 bases, and 9 bases stayed unmatched. The CDR3 runs to 17 residues. Here the CDR3 reads CASSTPSGTASTDTQYF. The CDR3, as DNA: TGTGCCAGCAGCACTCCTAGCGGGACCGCTAGCACAGATACGCAGTATTTT. The full variable domain, rest sourced from reference TRBV7-9 and TRBJ2-3, is DTGVSQNPRHKITKRGQNVTFRCDPISEHNRLYWYRQTLGQGPEFLTYFQNEAQLEKSRLLSDRFSAERPKGSFSTLEIQRTEQGDSAMYLCASSTPSGTASTDTQYFGPGTRLTVL.

The CDR3 DNA follows: TGTGCCAGCAGTTCAATAGGACAGGGGGCTAGCGAGCAGTACTTC. Amino acids: CASSSIGQGASEQYF. V and J are TRBV28 and TRBJ2-7; 11 bases are shared with TRBD1. The germline V gene has CDR1 MDHEN and CDR2 SYDVKM. Trimming removed 4 bases from V and 6 bases from J; junction bases left unmatched: 8. There are 15 residues in the CDR3.

The chain links TRBV6-1 to TRBJ1-1, with TRBD1 matching over 10 bases. After removal of 5 bases from V and 7 bases from J, the junction contained 7 bases not matched to a gene. CDR3 length: 14 residues. Germline V gene sequence: CDR1 MNHNS, CDR2 SASEGT. Here the CDR3 reads CASSILTGGLEAFF. The DNA of the CDR3 is TGTGCCAGCAGTATATTGACAGGGGGCCTTGAAGCTTTCTTT.

As concerns this clone: A read error may explain this, as a much larger clone is one base away. Likely a read error: the CDR3 ends without its conserved phenylalanine or tryptophan. CDR3 amino acids: CASSLPGQGRTGELFL. Here the CDR3 DNA reads TGTGCCAGCAGTTTGCCCGGACAGGGGAGGACCGGGGAGCTGTTTCTT. The chain uses TRBV28 and TRBJ2-2; 9 bases agree with TRBD1. Germline CDR1 is MDHEN and CDR2 is SYDVKM. The V and J ends lost 3 bases and 5 bases, in that order; junction bases with no gene match: 7. The CDR3 contains 16 residues.

This chain joins TRBV2 and TRBJ2-1; maybe TRBD2 (7 bases). The germline gives CDR1 SNHLY, CDR2 FYNNEI. V was shortened by 8 bases and J by 10 bases, with 18 bases between the two germline ends. This CDR3 has 13 residues. The CDR3 loop reads CASGREIRGEQFF. CDR3 coding DNA: TGTGCCAGCGGGCGGGAGATTAGGGGGGAGCAGTTCTTC.

The chain is built from TRBV2 and TRBJ2-7, with 8 bases that match TRBD2. Germline lookup yields CDR1 SNHLY and CDR2 FYNNEI. The CDR3 is 14 amino acids. V lost 7 bases and J lost 3; bases outside the gene matches: 8. CDR3 protein: CASTLGLGVYEQYF. The CDR3 region has the DNA TGTGCCAGCACCTTGGGACTAGGAGTCTACGAGCAGTACTTC.

V gene TRBV5-4 combines with J gene TRBJ2-5; TRBD1 matches 7 bases. In germline, CDR1 is SGHNT, CDR2 YYREEE (reference sequence). V was pared by 0 bases and J by 3 bases, with 5 bases of the junction left unmatched. The length of the CDR3 is 15 residues. The CDR3 sequence is CASSLAGTVKETQYF. CDR3 DNA sequence: TGTGCCAGCAGCTTGGCTGGGACAGTAAAAGAGACCCAGTACTTC.

The chain is built from TRBV30 and TRBJ1-5; weak D call: TRBD1 (5 bases). This CDR3 is 13 amino acids long. Germline values: CDR1 GTSNPN, CDR2 SVGIG (reference sequence). V was clipped by 1 base and J by 6 bases, with 10 bases between them. The CDR3 DNA reads as TGTGCCTGGAGTGCAGGGTTGGGTCAGCCCCAGCATTTT. This sequence encodes CAWSAGLGQPQHF.

The J gene is TRBJ1-2, the V gene TRBV19; 8 bases align to TRBD1. Unmatched junction bases numbered 9, after V lost 4 bases and J lost 5 bases. The CDR3 totals 15 residues. Germline CDR1 LNHDA, CDR2 SQIVND (reference sequence). The CDR3 region is CASSTEGTGQYGYTF. CDR3 DNA sequence: TGTGCCAGTAGTACCGAAGGGACAGGACAATATGGCTACACCTTC.

The V gene is TRBV7-3, the J gene TRBJ2-7; 10 bases map to TRBD2. J gave up 5 bases and V 0 bases, and 4 bases lay outside the gene matches. CDR1 is SGHTA and CDR2 is FQGTGA in the germline V gene. The CDR3 is 15 residues long. The CDR3 region has the DNA TGTGCCAGCAGCTTAACCCCGGGACTAGCGAACGAGCAGTACTTC. Amino acids: CASSLTPGLANEQYF.

There are a few counts of this clone. The J gene is TRBJ2-2, the V gene TRBV7-9, with 7 bases identical to TRBD2. Trimming cost V 4 bases and J 2 bases; bases outside gene matches: 10. The CDR3 contains 17 residues. Germline loops: CDR1 SEHNR, CDR2 FQNEAQ (reference sequence). CDR3 nucleotides: TGTGCCAGCAGCTACGCCCCAGCGGGGTCCAACACCGGGGAGCTGTTTTTT. Its translation: CASSYAPAGSNTGELFF. The full variable domain, in which reference TRBV7-9 and TRBJ2-2 provide the parts outside the CDR3, is DTGVSQNPRHKITKRGQNVTFRCDPISEHNRLYWYRQTLGQGPEFLTYFQNEAQLEKSRLLSDRFSAERPKGSFSTLEIQRTEQGDSAMYLCASSYAPAGSNTGELFFGEGSRLTVL.

This clone was recorded at least ten times. J is TRBJ1-5 and V is TRBV5-1; tentative D call: TRBD1 (6 bases). This CDR3 has 15 residues. From germline, CDR1 is SGHRS and CDR2 YFSETQ. V was clipped by 2 bases and J by 7 bases, with 16 bases between them. The CDR3 loop is CASSLNNRVRQPQHF. CDR3 DNA sequence: TGCGCCAGCAGCTTAAACAACAGGGTTCGCCAGCCCCAGCATTTT. Supplemented by reference TRBV5-1 and TRBJ1-5, the full variable domain reads KAGVTQTPRYLIKTRGQQVTLSCSPISGHRSVSWYQQTPGQGLQFLFEYFSETQRNKGNFPGRFSGRQFSNSRSEMNVSTLELGDSALYLCASSLNNRVRQPQHFGDGTRLSIL.

This chain uses TRBV5-4 with TRBJ1-2; a weak D match, TRBD1 (6 bases). The CDR3 covers 15 residues. Germline V gene data show CDR1 as SGHNT and CDR2 as YYREEE (reference sequence). Trimming removed 4 bases from V and 0 bases from J, with 13 bases in between. For the CDR3, the DNA is TGTGCCAGCAGCCCGCGCGAGGGGGCTAACTATGGCTACACCTTC. It specifies CASSPREGANYGYTF.